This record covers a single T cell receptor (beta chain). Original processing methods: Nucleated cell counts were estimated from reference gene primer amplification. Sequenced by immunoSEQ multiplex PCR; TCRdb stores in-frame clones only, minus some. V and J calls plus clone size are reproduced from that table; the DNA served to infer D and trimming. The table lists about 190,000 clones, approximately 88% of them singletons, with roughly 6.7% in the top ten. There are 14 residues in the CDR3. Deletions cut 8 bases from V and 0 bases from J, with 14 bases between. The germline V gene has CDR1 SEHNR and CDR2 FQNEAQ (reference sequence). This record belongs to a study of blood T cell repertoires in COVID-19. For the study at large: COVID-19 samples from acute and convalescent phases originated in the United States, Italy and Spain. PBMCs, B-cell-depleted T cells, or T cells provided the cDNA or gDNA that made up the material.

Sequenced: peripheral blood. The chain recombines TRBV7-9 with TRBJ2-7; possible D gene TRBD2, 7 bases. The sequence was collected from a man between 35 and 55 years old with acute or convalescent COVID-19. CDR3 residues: CASREGGSSYEQYF. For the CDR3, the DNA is TGTGCCAGCCGAGAGGGGGGGAGCTCCTACGAGCAGTACTTC.